This is a list of T cell receptor beta chains from one sample in a study of blood T cell repertoires in COVID-19. The protocol was immunoSEQ multiplex PCR, while the TCRdb copy is restricted to in-frame clones and leaves out a portion. The sample carries fewer than 90,000 clones, 75% to 90% recorded once. The specimen sequenced was peripheral blood. The origin of the receptors is a human donor in a cohort sampled during active COVID-19. Both conserved end residues are part of each CDR3. Fields, in order: CDR3 length, clone size, D gene, V gene, J gene, CDR3 protein, CDR3 DNA. D genes are given only for firm matches. Where a row states a size, it is once, few, many or the class of an expanded clone; other rows omit it.

length: 15; size: -; D: -; V: TRBV19; J: TRBJ2-5; CDR3: CASSPSGAYQETQYF; DNA: TGTGCCAGTAGTCCCAGCGGAGCGTACCAAGAGACCCAGTACTTC
length: 15; size: -; D: -; V: TRBV9; J: TRBJ2-1; CDR3: CASSVSGDHYNEQFF; DNA: TGTGCCAGCAGCGTATCAGGGGACCACTACAATGAGCAGTTCTTC
length: 14; size: -; D: -; V: TRBV2; J: TRBJ1-5; CDR3: CASSEATVDQPQHF; DNA: TGTGCCAGCAGTGAAGCGACAGTTGATCAGCCCCAGCATTTT
length: 15; size: -; D: TRBD1; V: TRBV3-1/TRBV3-2; J: TRBJ2-5; CDR3: CASSQNRGWQETQYF; DNA: TGTGCCAGCAGCCAAAACAGGGGTTGGCAAGAGACCCAGTACTTC
length: 14; size: -; D: TRBD1; V: TRBV6-6; J: TRBJ2-1; CDR3: CASSPTGATNEQFF; DNA: TGTGCCAGCAGTCCGACAGGGGCCACGAATGAGCAGTTCTTC
length: 14; size: -; D: TRBD1; V: TRBV11-2; J: TRBJ1-1; CDR3: CASSRATGYTEAFF; DNA: TGTGCCAGCAGCCGCGCGACAGGGTACACTGAAGCTTTCTTT
length: 15; size: -; D: -; V: TRBV9; J: TRBJ2-1; CDR3: CASSPSAANRGEQFF; DNA: TGTGCCAGCAGCCCTTCGGCGGCCAACCGGGGTGAGCAGTTCTTC
length: 13; size: -; D: -; V: TRBV2; J: TRBJ2-2; CDR3: CASSMSNTGELFF; DNA: TGTGCCAGCAGTATGTCTAACACCGGGGAGCTGTTTTTT
length: 15; size: -; D: -; V: TRBV29-1; J: TRBJ2-7; CDR3: CSVEFWVERSYEQYF; DNA: TGCAGCGTTGAATTTTGGGTAGAGCGGTCCTACGAGCAGTACTTC
length: 16; size: -; D: TRBD2; V: TRBV14; J: TRBJ2-1; CDR3: CASSRKLASFIDEQFF; DNA: TGTGCCAGCAGCCGCAAACTAGCGTCGTTTATCGATGAGCAGTTCTTC
length: 19; size: once; D: -; V: TRBV7-9; J: TRBJ2-1; CDR3: CASSLVSGDRSFSYNEQFF; DNA: TGTGCCAGCAGCTTAGTTTCAGGGGACCGTTCCTTCTCCTACAATGAGCAGTTCTTC
length: 13; size: -; D: -; V: TRBV28; J: TRBJ1-1; CDR3: CASRPPVNTEAFF; DNA: TGTGCCAGCAGACCACCAGTGAACACTGAAGCTTTCTTT
length: 15; size: -; D: TRBD1; V: TRBV5-4; J: TRBJ1-1; CDR3: CASSQSRDRNTEAFF; DNA: TGTGCCAGCAGCCAGTCCCGGGACAGGAACACTGAAGCTTTCTTT
length: 21; size: -; D: -; V: TRBV4-2; J: TRBJ2-6; CDR3: CASSQDSLAVASASGANVLTF; DNA: TGTGCCAGCAGCCAGGATTCGTTAGCGGTAGCCTCAGCCTCTGGGGCCAACGTCCTGACTTTC
length: 11; size: -; D: -; V: TRBV16; J: TRBJ2-7; CDR3: CASSEGYEQYF; DNA: TGTGCCAGCAGCGAGGGCTACGAGCAGTACTTC
length: 14; size: -; D: TRBD1; V: TRBV27; J: TRBJ1-2; CDR3: CASSPQGVNYGYTF; DNA: TGTGCCAGCAGTCCCCAGGGGGTTAACTATGGCTACACCTTC
length: 14; size: -; D: TRBD1; V: TRBV6-2/TRBV6-3; J: TRBJ2-1; CDR3: CASSQTGGYNEQFF; DNA: TGTGCCAGCAGTCAGACAGGGGGCTACAATGAGCAGTTCTTC